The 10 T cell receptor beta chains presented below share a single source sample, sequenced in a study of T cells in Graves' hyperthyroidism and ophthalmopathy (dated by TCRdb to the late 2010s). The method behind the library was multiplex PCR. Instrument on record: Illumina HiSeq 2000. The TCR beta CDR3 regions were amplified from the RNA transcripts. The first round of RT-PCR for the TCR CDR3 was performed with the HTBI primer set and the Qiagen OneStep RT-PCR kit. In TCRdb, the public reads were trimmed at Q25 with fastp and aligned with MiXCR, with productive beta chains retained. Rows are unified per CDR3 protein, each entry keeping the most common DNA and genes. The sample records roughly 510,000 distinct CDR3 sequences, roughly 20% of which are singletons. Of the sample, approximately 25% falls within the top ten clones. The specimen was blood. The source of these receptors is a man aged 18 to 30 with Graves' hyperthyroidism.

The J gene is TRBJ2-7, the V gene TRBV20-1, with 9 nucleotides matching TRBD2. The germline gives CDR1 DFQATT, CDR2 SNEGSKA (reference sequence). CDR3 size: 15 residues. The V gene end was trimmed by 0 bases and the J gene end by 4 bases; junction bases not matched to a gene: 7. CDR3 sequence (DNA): TGCAGTGCTAGAGATTTGAAGCGGGGGGTGTACGAGCAGTACTTC. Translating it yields CSARDLKRGVYEQYF.

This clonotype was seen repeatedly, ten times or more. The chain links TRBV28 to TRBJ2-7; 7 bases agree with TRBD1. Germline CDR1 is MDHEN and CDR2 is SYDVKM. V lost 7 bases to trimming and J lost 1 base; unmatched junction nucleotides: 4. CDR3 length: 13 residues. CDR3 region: CASTIQGSYEQYF. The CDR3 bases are TGTGCCAGCACCATACAGGGGTCCTACGAGCAGTACTTC. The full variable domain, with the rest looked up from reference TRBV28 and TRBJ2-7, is DVKVTQSSRYLVKRTGEKVFLECVQDMDHENMFWYRQDPGLGLRLIYFSYDVKMKEKGDIPEGYSVSREKKERFSLILESASTNQTSMYLCASTIQGSYEQYFGPGTRLTVT.

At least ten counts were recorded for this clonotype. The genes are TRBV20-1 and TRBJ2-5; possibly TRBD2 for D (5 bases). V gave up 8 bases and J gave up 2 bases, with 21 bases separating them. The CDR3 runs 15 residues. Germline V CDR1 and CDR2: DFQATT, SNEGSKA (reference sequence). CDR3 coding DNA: TGCAGTACTGCGGTGGTAGGGAGACCTCAAGAGACCCAGTACTTC. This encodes CSTAVVGRPQETQYF.

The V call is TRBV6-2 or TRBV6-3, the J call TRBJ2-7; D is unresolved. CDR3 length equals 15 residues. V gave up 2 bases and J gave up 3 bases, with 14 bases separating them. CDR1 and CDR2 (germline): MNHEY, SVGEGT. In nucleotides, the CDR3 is TGTGCCAGCAGTTACGAAGCTATTCTCAACTACGAGCAGTACTTC. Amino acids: CASSYEAILNYEQYF.

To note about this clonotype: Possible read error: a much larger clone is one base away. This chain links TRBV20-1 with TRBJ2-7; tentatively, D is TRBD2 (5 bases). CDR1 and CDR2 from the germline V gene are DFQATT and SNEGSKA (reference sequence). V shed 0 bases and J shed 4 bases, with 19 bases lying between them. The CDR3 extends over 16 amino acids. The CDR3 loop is CSAREAPSGILYEQYV. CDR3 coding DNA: TGCAGTGCTAGAGAGGCCCCAAGCGGAATCCTTTACGAGCAGTACGTC.

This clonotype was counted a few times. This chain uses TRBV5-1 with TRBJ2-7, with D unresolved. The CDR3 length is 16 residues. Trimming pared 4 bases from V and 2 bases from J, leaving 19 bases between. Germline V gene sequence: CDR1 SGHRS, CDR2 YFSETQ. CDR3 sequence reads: CASSLRQSGAPYEQYF. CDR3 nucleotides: TGCGCCAGCAGCCTTCGCCAGTCCGGCGCACCCTACGAGCAGTACTTC. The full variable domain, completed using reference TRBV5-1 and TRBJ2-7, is KAGVTQTPRYLIKTRGQQVTLSCSPISGHRSVSWYQQTPGQGLQFLFEYFSETQRNKGNFPGRFSGRQFSNSRSEMNVSTLELGDSALYLCASSLRQSGAPYEQYFGPGTRLTVT.

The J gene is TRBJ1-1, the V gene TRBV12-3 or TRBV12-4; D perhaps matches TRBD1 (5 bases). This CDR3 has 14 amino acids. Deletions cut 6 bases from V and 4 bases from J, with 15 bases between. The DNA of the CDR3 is TGTGCCAGCAGGGGGGGACTCATACTCACTGAAGCTTTCTTT. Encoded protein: CASRGGLILTEAFF.

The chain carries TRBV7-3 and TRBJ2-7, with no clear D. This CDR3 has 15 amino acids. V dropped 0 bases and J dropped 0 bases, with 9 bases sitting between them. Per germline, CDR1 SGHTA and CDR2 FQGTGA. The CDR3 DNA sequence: TGTGCCAGCAGCTTAACGCGCGGCAGCTCCTACGAGCAGTACTTC. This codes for CASSLTRGSSYEQYF. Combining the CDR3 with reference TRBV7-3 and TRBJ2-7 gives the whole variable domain GAGVSQTPSNKVTEKGKYVELRCDPISGHTALYWYRQSLGQGPEFLIYFQGTGAADDSGLPNDRFFAVRPEGSVSTLKIQRTERGDSAVYLCASSLTRGSSYEQYFGPGTRLTVT.

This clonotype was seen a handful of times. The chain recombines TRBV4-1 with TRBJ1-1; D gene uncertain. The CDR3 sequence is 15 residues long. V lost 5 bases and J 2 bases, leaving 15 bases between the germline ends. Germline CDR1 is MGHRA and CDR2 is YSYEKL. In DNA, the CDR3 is TGCGCCAGCAGCAAGCCCGGCCGGCCAAACACTGAAGCTTTCTTT. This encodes CASSKPGRPNTEAFF.

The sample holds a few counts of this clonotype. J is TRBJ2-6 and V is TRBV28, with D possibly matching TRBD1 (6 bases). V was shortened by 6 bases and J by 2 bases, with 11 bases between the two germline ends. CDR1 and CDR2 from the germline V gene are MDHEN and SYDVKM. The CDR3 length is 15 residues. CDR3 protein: CASRLQGTGANVLTF. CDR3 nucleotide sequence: TGTGCCAGCAGACTACAGGGTACTGGGGCCAACGTCCTGACTTTC.